This T cell receptor (beta chain) was sequenced in a study of blood T cell repertoires in COVID-19. The length of the CDR3 is 14 residues. Germline loops: CDR1 SNHLY, CDR2 FYNNEI. The V end was cut by 6 bases, the J end by 5 bases, with 13 bases between. In the original workflow: Reference gene primers were amplified, and this amplification served to estimate nucleated cell counts. This table comes from immunoSEQ multiplex PCR, and its TCRdb copy is limited to in-frame clones, with some not included. V, J and clone size are taken as reported in that table, and D and trimming were inferred from the DNA itself. The sample shows 150,000 to 200,000 clones, roughly 89% of them seen only once.

The sample consisted of peripheral blood. The receptor's source is a man between 18 and 29 years old with active or convalescent COVID-19. The genes are TRBV2 and TRBJ2-2; D may be TRBD1 (7 bases). The CDR3 DNA follows: TGTGCCAGCAGCCTCAGGGGGGAGACCGGGGAGCTGTTTTTT. It encodes CASSLRGETGELFF.